The 25 T cell receptor beta chains listed next were all sequenced from one sample in a study of cytomegalovirus exposure and HLA in healthy donors. With 60 Vbeta and 13 Jbeta primers, the PCR was carried out. Sequencing was performed with immunoSEQ multiplex PCR; in TCRdb, only in-frame clones are kept and a portion is missing. The sample holds roughly 140,000 clones, approximately 80% seen once. The specimen sequenced was PBMCs. These receptors were collected from a woman aged 45-65 years in good health and CMV-seropositive.

The gene calls are TRBV27 and TRBJ2-7; TRBD2 aligns across 7 bases. CDR1 and CDR2 from the germline V gene are MNHEY and SMNVEV (reference sequence). V trimming: 3 bases; J trimming: 5 bases; junction bases outside the gene matches: 7. The CDR3 extends over 14 amino acids. The CDR3 DNA follows: TGTGCCAGCAGTTTTTCCTCGGGACTAAACGAGCAGTACTTC. It yields the protein CASSFSSGLNEQYF.

The genes are TRBV29-1 and TRBJ2-3; the match to TRBD1 covers 9 bases. Per the germline V gene, CDR1 is SQVTM and CDR2 is ANQGSEA. The ends lost 2 bases at V and 3 bases at J; junction bases unmatched: 6. This CDR3 is 15 amino acids long. The CDR3 protein is CSVEPGQGLTDTQYF. The DNA for the CDR3 is TGCAGCGTTGAACCGGGACAGGGTTTGACAGATACGCAGTATTTT.

The chain carries TRBV9 and TRBJ2-1, with a possible D match to TRBD2 (5 bases). CDR3 length: 14 residues. Germline loops: CDR1 SGDLS, CDR2 YYNGEE. V shed 4 bases and J shed 8 bases, with 16 bases lying between them. CDR3 bases: TGTGCCAGCAGCCCCGGTGGAGGCGGCTATGAGCAGTTCTTC. Translation: CASSPGGGGYEQFF.

V is TRBV19 and J is TRBJ2-1; perhaps TRBD2 as D (7 bases). CDR1 and CDR2 (germline): LNHDA, SQIVND (reference sequence). Trimming left V 7 bases short and J 7 bases short, with 17 bases between. This CDR3 has 14 residues. The CDR3 reads CASNPGGPLNEQFF. In nucleotides, the CDR3 is TGTGCCAGTAATCCGGGGGGCCCTCTGAATGAGCAGTTCTTC.

This CDR3 reads CASSLGTGTQETQYF. CDR3 sequence (DNA): TGTGCCAGCAGCTTAGGGACAGGGACACAAGAGACCCAGTACTTC. The chain couples TRBV7-8 to TRBJ2-5, with 8 bases fitting TRBD1. The CDR3 spans 15 residues. Germline CDR1 and CDR2: SGHVS and FQNEAQ. V trimming: 1 base; J trimming: 2 bases; junction bases outside the gene matches: 3.

This chain connects TRBV6-5 to TRBJ2-2; 9 bases map to TRBD2. This CDR3 is 13 amino acids long. Germline CDR1 is MNHEY and CDR2 is SVGAGI. V was pared by 8 bases and J by 4 bases, with 2 bases of the junction left unmatched. The DNA for the CDR3 is TGTGCCAGCTTGCGGGGGGGCACCGGGGAGCTGTTTTTT. Translated: CASLRGGTGELFF.

The chain recombines TRBV19 with TRBJ2-2; perhaps TRBD2 as D (7 bases). This CDR3 region has 15 residues. The V and J ends lost 3 bases and 6 bases respectively, with 14 bases between them. Germline V gene lookup returns CDR1 LNHDA and CDR2 SQIVND (reference sequence). The CDR3 nucleotides are TGTGCCAGTAGTATTGGGGAGGGGGGGGCCGGGGAGCTGTTTTTT. This encodes CASSIGEGGAGELFF.

This clone was found a few times. The gene calls are TRBV5-4 and TRBJ2-6; maybe TRBD2 (6 bases). Trimming took 10 bases from V and 0 from J, leaving 8 bases between them. Germline CDR1 SGHNT, CDR2 YYREEE (reference sequence). This CDR3 is built from 13 residues. The DNA of the CDR3 is TGTGCCGGCGGGACCTCTGGGGCCAACGTCCTGACTTTC. Translation: CAGGTSGANVLTF. Full variable domain (outside the CDR3, taken from reference TRBV5-4 and TRBJ2-6): ETGVTQSPTHLIKTRGQQVTLRCSSQSGHNTVSWYQQALGQGPQFIFQYYREEENGRGNFPPRFSGLQFPNYSSELNVNALELDDSALYLCAGGTSGANVLTFGAGSRLTVL.

This clone was found once. V is TRBV18 and J is TRBJ2-5; D gene unclear. The J call is doubtful: the DNA matches TRBJ2-7 better. Germline V gene sequence: CDR1 KGHSH, CDR2 LQKENI. This CDR3 region has 13 residues. In DNA form, the CDR3 reads TGTGCCAGCTCACCTCCAAGTACCTACGAGCAGTACTTC. It translates to CASSPPSTYEQYF.

DNA for the CDR3: TGTGCCAGCAGCCCAGGAGGGGTGAACACTGAAGCTTTCTTT. This encodes CASSPGGVNTEAFF. This chain links TRBV5-4 with TRBJ1-1; a possible D gene is TRBD1 (5 bases). V lost 4 bases and J 0 bases, leaving 10 bases between the germline ends. The CDR3 spans 14 residues. Germline CDR1 reads SGHNT; CDR2 reads YYREEE (reference sequence).

The chain links TRBV6-5 to TRBJ1-3, with a possible D match to TRBD1 (5 bases). This CDR3 is built from 15 residues. The germline V gene encodes CDR1 MNHEY and CDR2 SVGAGI. V lost 6 bases and J 4 bases, leaving 16 bases between the germline ends. The chain's CDR3 is CASRKSGTSGNTIYF. In nucleotides, the CDR3 is TGTGCCAGCAGAAAAAGCGGGACTTCCGGAAACACCATATATTTT.

This clone has only a few counts. V and J are TRBV7-8 and TRBJ2-1; 7 nucleotides agree with TRBD2. Germline V gene lookup returns CDR1 SGHVS and CDR2 FQNEAQ. The CDR3 runs to 13 residues. J lost 8 bases, V lost 4 bases, and 5 bases had no gene match. In nucleotides, the CDR3 is TGTGCCAGCAGCTCTGGACTAGTCGATGAGCAGTTCTTC. Translation: CASSSGLVDEQFF.

V gene TRBV9 combines with J gene TRBJ2-3; 11 nucleotides agree with TRBD2. V lost 0 bases, J lost 0 bases, and 9 bases stayed unmatched. CDR3 length equals 19 residues. The V gene's germline CDR1 is SGDLS and CDR2 YYNGEE. The CDR3 DNA follows: TGTGCCAGCAGCGTAGGAGTCGGTAGCGGGGGGGGGAGCACAGATACGCAGTATTTT. Amino acids: CASSVGVGSGGGSTDTQYF.

The V call is TRBV12-5, the J call TRBJ2-2; 7 positions match TRBD2. The CDR3 is 16 residues long. Germline CDR1 reads LGHNT; CDR2 reads FRNRAP. Losses at the gene ends were 3 bases for V and 4 bases for J; bases not matched to a gene: 8. DNA of the CDR3: TGTGCTAGTGGTTTTGGGGGGGTCCGAAGCACCGGGGAGCTGTTTTTT. The encoded protein is CASGFGGVRSTGELFF. Filled out from reference TRBV12-5 and TRBJ2-2, the complete variable domain reads DARVTQTPRHKVTEMGQEVTMRCQPILGHNTVFWYRQTMMQGLELLAYFRNRAPLDDSGMPKDRFSAEMPDATLATLKIQPSEPRDSAVYFCASGFGGVRSTGELFFGEGSRLTVL.

The chain is built from TRBV6-1 and TRBJ2-3; no definite D call. V was shortened by 8 bases and J by 0 bases, with 6 bases between the two germline ends. CDR1 and CDR2 from the germline V gene are MNHNS and SASEGT. CDR3 size: 12 residues. This chain's CDR3 is CASRRSTDTQYF. The CDR3 coding sequence is TGTGCCAGCCGCAGGAGCACAGATACGCAGTATTTT.

V usage is TRBV10-3 and J usage is TRBJ1-1, with 7 bases lining up with TRBD1. The CDR3 has 13 amino acids. CDR1 and CDR2 from the germline V gene are ENHRY and SYGVKD. The V and J ends lost 10 bases and 3 bases, in that order; junction bases with no gene match: 8. The CDR3 coding sequence is TGTGCCACCCGAGGGGGCCAGGACACTGAAGCTTTCTTT. Amino acids: CATRGGQDTEAFF.

J is TRBJ1-4 and V is TRBV9; 8 bases are a match to TRBD1. This CDR3 region has 16 residues. Germline trimming cut 6 bases from V and 5 bases from J; bases unmatched to any gene: 12. CDR1 is SGDLS, CDR2 YYNGEE, per germline. CDR3 bases: TGTGCCAGCAACCATGGGGGGGACAGGTTCAATGAAAAACTGTTTTTT. Residues: CASNHGGDRFNEKLFF. The full variable domain, its missing parts supplied by reference TRBV9 and TRBJ1-4, is DSGVTQTPKHLITATGQRVTLRCSPRSGDLSVYWYQQSLDQGLQFLIQYYNGEERAKGNILERFSAQQFPDLHSELNLSSLELGDSALYFCASNHGGDRFNEKLFFGSGTQLSVL.

The chain joins TRBV30 to TRBJ2-2, with 7 positions matching TRBD1. From germline, CDR1 is GTSNPN and CDR2 SVGIG (reference sequence). J lost 7 bases, V lost 5 bases, and 7 bases had no gene match. This CDR3 region has 13 residues. The CDR3 protein is CAWETGAGGELFF. In DNA form, the CDR3 reads TGTGCCTGGGAAACAGGGGCGGGCGGGGAGCTGTTTTTT.

This rearrangement joins TRBV4-3 to TRBJ1-2; TRBD1 agrees at 9 bases. The CDR3 has 14 residues. CDR1 and CDR2 (germline): LGHNA, YSLEER. V was clipped by 0 bases and J by 11 bases; unmatched bases: 7. The CDR3 DNA sequence: TGCGCCAGCAGCCAAGAATTAGGGACAGGGAGTTACACCTTC. Its protein is CASSQELGTGSYTF.

V and J are TRBV5-6 and TRBJ1-1; 8 bases fit TRBD1. CDR1 is SGHDT, CDR2 YYEEEE, per germline. Trimming took 1 base from V and 3 from J; bases not matched to a gene: 11. The CDR3 length is 17 residues. CDR3 sequence (DNA): TGTGCCAGCAGCTTGAGGGGGCACAGGGGGAGGGACACTGAAGCTTTCTTT. Residues: CASSLRGHRGRDTEAFF.

A few counts support this clone. The rearrangement joins TRBV30 to TRBJ2-7; 7 bases fit TRBD1. Germline V lookup: CDR1 GTSNPN, CDR2 SVGIG (reference sequence). Unmatched junction bases numbered 8, after V lost 4 bases and J lost 11 bases. The CDR3 length is 11 residues. The CDR3 spells CAWNRDSLKYF. CDR3 nucleotide sequence: TGTGCCTGGAATAGGGACAGCCTGAAGTACTTC.

The chain combines TRBV28 with TRBJ2-7, with 7 bases fitting TRBD1. The CDR3 extends over 14 amino acids. CDR1 MDHEN and CDR2 SYDVKM come from the germline V gene. J was trimmed by 7 bases and V by 8 bases; bases with no gene match: 14. The CDR3 protein is CASSISGTDQEQYF. In DNA form, the CDR3 reads TGTGCCAGCTCCATAAGTGGGACAGATCAAGAGCAGTACTTC.

The chain couples TRBV6-1 to TRBJ1-5; D is unresolved. V gave up 5 bases and J gave up 7 bases, with 9 bases separating them. Germline CDR1 MNHNS, CDR2 SASEGT. The CDR3 spans 12 residues. CDR3 DNA: TGTGCCAGCAGTCCCTCAGGCCAGCCCCAGCATTTT. Translated, it gives CASSPSGQPQHF.

This clone was detected only once. The gene calls are TRBV7-9 and TRBJ2-1; 11 nucleotides match TRBD2. V lost 5 bases to trimming and J lost 4 bases; unmatched junction nucleotides: 10. CDR3 length: 17 amino acids. From germline, CDR1 is SEHNR and CDR2 FQNEAQ (reference sequence). CDR3 residues: CASSPPRSSGGYNEQFF. CDR3 DNA sequence: TGTGCCAGCAGCCCGCCAAGATCTAGCGGGGGGTACAATGAGCAGTTCTTC.

The V call is TRBV2, the J call TRBJ2-2, with TRBD2 identical over 7 bases. The germline gives CDR1 SNHLY, CDR2 FYNNEI. The CDR3 has 16 amino acids. J was trimmed by 7 bases and V by 0 bases; bases with no gene match: 8. The CDR3 loop is CASSEALPGGVGELFF. DNA for the CDR3: TGTGCCAGCAGTGAAGCGCTTCCGGGGGGAGTCGGGGAGCTGTTTTTT.